The TCR beta chain under discussion was sequenced for a study of OX40 agonist ivuxolimab in advanced cancers. Study summary: Dose-escalation patients had hepatocellular carcinoma, melanoma, renal cell or head and neck cancer. Earlier treatment with anti-PD-1, anti-PD-L1 or anti-CTLA-4 was permitted, and under 50% had received some.

Libraries were prepared by immunoSEQ multiplex PCR; TCRdb keeps only in-frame clonotypes and omits some of them. The sample holds roughly 60,000 clones; 80% to 90% are singletons and the top ten take more than 0.8%. Looked up from germline, CDR1 is SGHTA and CDR2 is FQGNSA. The V and J ends lost 1 base and 6 bases, in that order; junction bases with no gene match: 8. The CDR3 spans 16 residues. This receptor was taken from an adult with an advanced solid tumor such as melanoma, head and neck, liver or kidney cancer. This chain links TRBV7-2 with TRBJ2-1; TRBD2 aligns across 8 bases. Sample: CD4+ or CD8+ T cells sorted from blood, taken in a trial of the OX40 agonist ivuxolimab. This chain's CDR3 is CASSLGPGGPLNEQFF. The CDR3 bases are TGTGCCAGCAGCTTAGGACCGGGGGGGCCGCTCAATGAGCAGTTCTTC.